This TCR beta chain is from a study of vaccination effects on CD4 cells after COVID-19. Antigen-specific CD4+ T cells were expanded with viral peptide pools in the ViraFEST assay before sequencing. The authors isolated CD4+ T cells after 10 days of culture. By PCR, the person was confirmed to have had SARS-CoV-2 infection between March and December 2020. A half-volume exchange with IL-2 medium occurred on days 3 and 7. In regard to this clone: Its antigen remains unidentified.

Here immunoSEQ multiplex PCR was the method, and the copy in TCRdb shows in-frame clones only, minus some. The repertoire has about 26,000 clones, around 78% of them found once; the top ten carry 15% to 20%. Germline V gene sequence: CDR1 SGHTS, CDR2 YDEGEE. There are 16 residues in the CDR3. Trimming at V came to 1 base and at J to 5 bases, leaving 11 bases not matched to a gene. V usage is TRBV5-8 and J usage is TRBJ2-5, with 7 bases that match TRBD2. The clonotype originates from a human donor who had a prior SARS-CoV-2 infection. Sample: CD4+ T cells from PBMCs cultured with HCoV-NL63 spike peptides, taken before COVID-19 vaccination. The CDR3 coding sequence is TGTGCCAGCAGCTTGTACCGCGGGGGAGCCAAGGAGACCCAGTACTTC. This translates into CASSLYRGGAKETQYF.